Following are 11 T cell receptor beta chains from one sample sequenced in a study of cytomegalovirus exposure and HLA in healthy donors. The PCR contained 60 Vbeta and 13 Jbeta primers. Clones were sequenced by immunoSEQ multiplex PCR, and TCRdb holds only the in-frame ones, with some missing. The data show roughly 200,000 clones, just over 75% seen once. Sequenced: PBMCs. The receptors were sampled from a man aged 18 to 35 in good health and CMV-seronegative.

The gene calls are TRBV10-3 and TRBJ2-1; 7 bases are shared with TRBD2. CDR1 and CDR2 (germline): ENHRY, SYGVKD. This CDR3 is 13 amino acids long. V lost 9 bases to trimming and J lost 3 bases; unmatched junction nucleotides: 5. CDR3 amino acids: CAMAGEIYNEQFF. The CDR3 DNA reads TGTGCCATGGCGGGAGAAATCTACAATGAGCAGTTCTTC.

This sequence joins TRBV2 and TRBJ1-1, with D possibly being TRBD1 (6 bases). CDR1 is SNHLY, CDR2 FYNNEI, per germline. The CDR3 extends over 15 amino acids. Trimming pared 5 bases from V and 3 bases from J, leaving 16 bases between. The CDR3 coding sequence is TGTGCCAGCAGTTATACAACAGGGTTGTACACTGAAGCTTTCTTT. It is translated as CASSYTTGLYTEAFF.

J is TRBJ1-1 and V is TRBV7-8; weak D call: TRBD1 (5 bases). V lost 5 bases and J 3 bases, leaving 19 bases between the germline ends. This CDR3 comprises 16 residues. Germline values: CDR1 SGHVS, CDR2 FQNEAQ. CDR3 bases: TGTGCCAGCAGCGTAACGACACCGAGGGACTACACTGAAGCTTTCTTT. This encodes CASSVTTPRDYTEAFF.

The chain has TRBV28 and TRBJ1-1; TRBD1 is a possible D gene (5 bases). The germline CDR1 and CDR2 sequences are MDHEN and SYDVKM. Trimming pared 8 bases from V and 4 bases from J, leaving 8 bases between. The CDR3 has 11 amino acids. The CDR3 nucleotides are TGTGCCAGCGCGGGGCTCACTGAAGCTTTCTTT. Protein sequence: CASAGLTEAFF.

Turning to this clone: The germline gene is not matched at one end of the junction; a read error may be the cause. V is TRBV7-7 and J is TRBJ2-1; 10 bases are a match to TRBD2. CDR1 and CDR2 from the germline V gene are SSHAT and FNYEAQ (reference sequence). The CDR3 covers 16 residues. The CDR3 region has the DNA TGTGCTAGCAGCTCGGGACTAGCGAGGGATTACAATGAGCAGTTCTTC. Residues: CASSSGLARDYNEQFF.

This clone appeared a few times. V and J are TRBV30 and TRBJ2-2; TRBD2 matches at 11 bases. This CDR3 has 16 amino acids. CDR1 is GTSNPN, CDR2 SVGIG, per germline (reference sequence). Trimming cost V 1 base and J 2 bases; bases outside gene matches: 3. The CDR3 loop is CAWSGRLAGNTGELFF. CDR3 DNA sequence: TGTGCCTGGAGTGGAAGACTAGCGGGAAACACCGGGGAGCTGTTTTTT.

The chain recombines TRBV6-5 with TRBJ2-7; 8 nucleotides match TRBD1. This CDR3 contains 16 residues. CDR1 is MNHEY, CDR2 SVGAGI, per germline. V gave up 0 bases and J gave up 3 bases; unmatched junction bases: 7. CDR3 in amino acids: CASSYSSSGTGYEQYF. The CDR3 coding sequence is TGTGCCAGCAGTTACTCGAGTTCAGGGACAGGCTACGAGCAGTACTTC.

This clone was counted between two and nine times. Here the CDR3 reads CASSQGLGPYGYTF. Here the CDR3 DNA reads TGCGCCAGCAGCCAAGGTTTGGGCCCGTACGGCTACACCTTC. This chain connects TRBV4-1 to TRBJ1-2; D remains ambiguous. Trimming left V 1 base short and J 8 bases short, with 14 bases between. The V gene's germline CDR1 is MGHRA and CDR2 YSYEKL. This CDR3 region has 14 residues.

The chain combines TRBV7-8 with TRBJ1-2, with D uncertain. The V gene's germline CDR1 is SGHVS and CDR2 FQNEAQ. CDR3 length: 15 residues. V was trimmed by 0 bases and J by 6 bases, leaving 14 bases between them. CDR3 sequence (DNA): TGTGCCAGCAGCTTAGCGGAGTCTCCAAGGCATGGCTACACCTTC. Amino acid sequence: CASSLAESPRHGYTF. The variable domain in full, with the rest retrieved from reference TRBV7-8 and TRBJ1-2, is GAGVSQSPRYKVAKRGQDVALRCDPISGHVSLFWYQQALGQGPEFLTYFQNEAQLDKSGLPSDRFFAERPEGSVSTLKIQRTQQEDSAVYLCASSLAESPRHGYTFGSGTRLTVV.

This chain uses TRBV10-1 with TRBJ2-5; a weak D match, TRBD1 (6 bases). The better agreement between TRBJ2-7 and the DNA end casts doubt on the J call. This CDR3 is built from 14 residues. The germline CDR1 and CDR2 sequences are WNHNN and SYGVQD (reference sequence). The CDR3 is CASSADRYTYEQYF. The CDR3 DNA sequence: TGCGCCAGCAGCGCCGACAGGTACACCTACGAGCAGTACTTC.

The chain links TRBV19 to TRBJ1-5, with a possible D match to TRBD1 (6 bases). V lost 7 bases, J lost 4 bases, and 20 bases lay in between. The CDR3 has 16 residues. Germline CDR1 and CDR2: LNHDA and SQIVND (reference sequence). CDR3 residues: CASTRGKGVGNQPQHF. The CDR3 bases are TGTGCCAGTACCCGAGGAAAGGGGGTGGGGAATCAGCCCCAGCATTTT.